This TCR beta chain was sequenced for a study of cytomegalovirus exposure and HLA in healthy donors. Primers included in the PCR were 60 Vbeta and 13 Jbeta primers. Source study methods: An analysis performed later counted about 80 million unique TCR beta chains (roughly 10 million of them shared). The repertoire was sequenced with immunoSEQ multiplex PCR; TCRdb's copy has only in-frame clones and lacks some. The DNA gave D and trimming, while V, J and clone size come from that table. This sample's clone table lists 45,000 to 70,000 clones. Details on this clone: Its antigen remains unknown.

General study results and limits: CMV serostatus alone was available as immune exposure information. V- and J-gene trimming in TCR beta was tied to a missense DCLRE1C variant by an analysis performed later. HLA restriction was apparent for most CMV-associated TCR beta chains in a later analysis.

Germline V gene sequence: CDR1 SGHDT, CDR2 YYEEEE. The CDR3 spans 14 residues. V shed 1 base and J 2 bases; nucleotides not matched to a gene: 0. Sequences were obtained from PBMCs. The receptor comes from a woman between 45 and 65 years old in good health and CMV-seropositive. The chain links TRBV5-6 to TRBJ1-5; 7 nucleotides align to TRBD1. The CDR3 sequence is CASSLTGGNQPQHF. The CDR3 bases are TGTGCCAGCAGCTTGACAGGGGGCAATCAGCCCCAGCATTTT.